This is a list of T cell receptor beta chains from one sample in a study of blood T cell repertoires in COVID-19. This table comes from immunoSEQ multiplex PCR, and its TCRdb copy is limited to in-frame clones, with some not included. The table has about 58,000 clones, 85% seen once. Sequences were obtained from peripheral blood. The receptors originated from a man aged 40-50 years with active COVID-19. Both conserved end residues are part of each CDR3. Fields, in order: D gene, clone size, V gene, J gene, CDR3 protein, CDR3 DNA. A D gene is named only where the DNA matches it firmly. Some rows have no size entry. The others give once, few or many, or a class for an expanded clone.

D: .
size: .
V: TRBV15
J: TRBJ1-5
CDR3: CATSREFTQPQHF
DNA: TGTGCCACCAGCAGGGAGTTCACTCAGCCCCAGCATTTT

D: .
size: .
V: TRBV6-5
J: TRBJ2-7
CDR3: CATEGTTSYYEQYF
DNA: TGTGCCACCGAGGGGACAACTTCGTACTACGAGCAGTACTTC

D: .
size: .
V: TRBV29-1
J: TRBJ1-1
CDR3: CSVSLRGYMNTEAFF
DNA: TGCAGCGTTAGTCTCAGGGGTTATATGAACACTGAAGCTTTCTTT

D: .
size: .
V: TRBV6-2/TRBV6-3
J: TRBJ1-3
CDR3: CASSYSTRGRNTIYF
DNA: TGTGCCAGCAGTTACTCGACCAGGGGTCGAAACACCATATATTTT

D: TRBD2
size: .
V: TRBV6-5
J: TRBJ2-3
CDR3: CASSSTSGSRDTQYF
DNA: TGTGCCAGCAGCTCCACTAGCGGGAGTCGGGATACGCAGTATTTT

D: .
size: once
V: TRBV19
J: TRBJ1-1
CDR3: CASSIRWGGRVATEAFF
DNA: TGTGCCAGTAGTATCCGGTGGGGGGGTAGGGTTGCCACTGAAGCTTTCTTT

D: TRBD1
size: .
V: TRBV25-1
J: TRBJ2-1
CDR3: CASSQQGNEQFF
DNA: TGTGCCAGCAGTCAACAGGGGAATGAGCAGTTCTTC

D: TRBD2
size: .
V: TRBV7-2
J: TRBJ2-1
CDR3: CASSLLAGVGNEQFF
DNA: TGTGCCAGCAGCCTTCTAGCGGGAGTGGGGAATGAGCAGTTCTTC

D: TRBD2
size: .
V: TRBV10-3
J: TRBJ2-1
CDR3: CAISETREGNEQFF
DNA: TGTGCCATCAGTGAAACGCGGGAGGGTAATGAGCAGTTCTTC

D: TRBD2
size: .
V: TRBV29-1
J: TRBJ2-1
CDR3: CSVAPPLAGDNNEQFF
DNA: TGCAGCGTTGCCCCACCACTAGCGGGAGATAACAATGAGCAGTTCTTC

D: .
size: .
V: TRBV6-2/TRBV6-3
J: TRBJ1-2
CDR3: CASSYRGTGGYTF
DNA: TGTGCCAGCAGTTACAGGGGAACTGGCGGCTACACCTTC

D: TRBD2
size: once
V: TRBV5-4
J: TRBJ2-7
CDR3: CASSGGGLAETLSYEQYF
DNA: TGTGCCAGCAGCGGTGGGGGACTAGCGGAAACCCTCTCCTACGAGCAGTACTTC

D: .
size: .
V: TRBV6-5
J: TRBJ1-1
CDR3: CASSYYAENEAFF
DNA: TGTGCCAGCTCCTATTACGCGGAGAATGAAGCTTTCTTT

D: .
size: .
V: TRBV5-6
J: TRBJ2-7
CDR3: CASSYGYEQYF
DNA: TGTGCCAGCAGCTACGGGTACGAGCAGTACTTC

D: TRBD2
size: .
V: TRBV4-1
J: TRBJ2-1
CDR3: CASRDSGAQFF
DNA: TGCGCCAGCAGAGATAGCGGGGCGCAGTTCTTC

D: .
size: .
V: TRBV2
J: TRBJ2-3
CDR3: CATSGGNTDTQYF
DNA: TGTGCCACCTCAGGAGGGAACACAGATACGCAGTATTTT

D: TRBD2
size: once
V: TRBV2
J: TRBJ2-3
CDR3: CASSDSGRTDTQYF
DNA: TGTGCCAGCAGTGATAGCGGGAGAACAGATACGCAGTATTTT

D: TRBD2
size: .
V: TRBV2
J: TRBJ2-3
CDR3: CASLPGLAGDTQYF
DNA: TGTGCCAGCCTACCGGGACTAGCGGGAGATACGCAGTATTTT

D: TRBD2
size: .
V: TRBV4-2
J: TRBJ2-1
CDR3: CASSQDNWRERSGEQFF
DNA: TGTGCCAGCAGCCAAGATAATTGGCGGGAGAGGTCGGGTGAGCAGTTCTTC

D: TRBD1
size: .
V: TRBV19
J: TRBJ1-2
CDR3: CASSTGQEFYGYTF
DNA: TGTGCCAGCTCAACGGGACAGGAGTTCTATGGCTACACCTTC

D: .
size: .
V: TRBV30
J: TRBJ2-3
CDR3: CAWSGGLTDTQYF
DNA: TGTGCCTGGAGTGGTGGGCTTACAGATACGCAGTATTTT

D: .
size: .
V: TRBV2
J: TRBJ1-1
CDR3: CASSVDRPRVTEAFF
DNA: TGTGCCAGCAGTGTCGACAGGCCGAGGGTCACTGAAGCTTTCTTT

D: TRBD1
size: .
V: TRBV6-5
J: TRBJ2-7
CDR3: CASRARDRVTYEQYF
DNA: TGTGCCAGCAGAGCCCGGGACAGGGTTACCTACGAGCAGTACTTC

D: TRBD2
size: .
V: TRBV10-1
J: TRBJ2-1
CDR3: CASSGTSGTYNEQFF
DNA: TGCGCCAGCAGTGGGACTAGCGGGACCTACAATGAGCAGTTCTTC

D: .
size: once
V: TRBV7-9
J: TRBJ1-1
CDR3: CASSLVGGNTEAFF
DNA: TGTGCCAGCAGCTTAGTCGGAGGGAACACTGAAGCTTTCTTT

D: .
size: .
V: TRBV19
J: TRBJ1-5
CDR3: CASSIASKESQHF
DNA: TGTGCCAGTAGTATAGCCTCTAAGGAGTCCCAGCATTTT

D: .
size: .
V: TRBV7-3
J: TRBJ1-1
CDR3: CASSAQVNTEAFF
DNA: TGTGCCAGCAGCGCGCAGGTGAACACTGAAGCTTTCTTT

D: .
size: .
V: TRBV27
J: TRBJ2-3
CDR3: CASSLDGGSDTQYF
DNA: TGTGCCAGCAGCCTGGACGGGGGTTCAGATACGCAGTATTTT

D: TRBD1
size: .
V: TRBV29-1
J: TRBJ1-1
CDR3: CSVAGGLLNEAFF
DNA: TGCAGCGTGGCAGGGGGGCTACTCAATGAAGCTTTCTTT

D: .
size: .
V: TRBV5-1
J: TRBJ1-1
CDR3: CASSLAVMNTEAFF
DNA: TGCGCCAGCAGCTTGGCGGTCATGAACACTGAAGCTTTCTTT

D: TRBD2
size: .
V: TRBV7-9
J: TRBJ2-1
CDR3: CASSSSGRPYNEQFF
DNA: TGTGCCAGCAGCTCTAGCGGGAGGCCTTACAATGAGCAGTTCTTC

D: TRBD1
size: .
V: TRBV30
J: TRBJ1-6
CDR3: CAWGPGGGGSPLHF
DNA: TGTGCCTGGGGCCCAGGGGGCGGAGGATCACCCCTCCACTTT

D: .
size: .
V: TRBV27
J: TRBJ1-3
CDR3: CASSRRGPGGNTIYF
DNA: TGTGCCAGCAGTCGGAGAGGCCCTGGCGGAAACACCATATATTTT